The 14 T cell receptor beta chains listed next were all sequenced from one sample in a study of blood T cell repertoires in COVID-19. TCRdb's copy holds only in-frame clones and misses some; the assay was immunoSEQ multiplex PCR. The sample carries roughly 260,000 clones, around 87% recorded once. Sequencing was done on a sample of peripheral blood. The receptors derive from a woman aged 45-60 years with acute or convalescent COVID-19.

The rearrangement links TRBV5-1 to TRBJ1-4; D gene ambiguous. This CDR3 has 15 amino acids. Per germline, CDR1 SGHRS and CDR2 YFSETQ. V gave up 0 bases and J gave up 4 bases, with 10 bases separating them. CDR3 sequence reads: CASSLEAGLNEKLFF. CDR3 DNA sequence: TGCGCCAGCAGCTTGGAAGCCGGTCTTAATGAAAAACTGTTTTTT. The whole variable domain, remainder taken from reference TRBV5-1 and TRBJ1-4, is KAGVTQTPRYLIKTRGQQVTLSCSPISGHRSVSWYQQTPGQGLQFLFEYFSETQRNKGNFPGRFSGRQFSNSRSEMNVSTLELGDSALYLCASSLEAGLNEKLFFGSGTQLSVL.

The V and J genes are TRBV11-3 and TRBJ1-3, with TRBD1 matching 7 bases. Germline assignment: CDR1 SGHNT and CDR2 YENEEA. The CDR3 has 14 residues. Trimming at V came to 5 bases and at J to 0 bases, leaving 1 base not matched to a gene. In nucleotides, the CDR3 is TGTGCCAGCAGCCGGGACAGCTCTGGAAACACCATATATTTT. Its translation is CASSRDSSGNTIYF.

CDR3: CASSLSGRGPEQYF. For the CDR3, the DNA is TGTGCCAGTAGTCTTTCCGGTAGGGGGCCCGAGCAGTACTTC. This rearrangement joins TRBV19 to TRBJ2-7; TRBD1 aligns across 7 bases. J gave up 6 bases and V 5 bases, and 10 bases lay outside the gene matches. Germline V CDR1 and CDR2: LNHDA, SQIVND (reference sequence). This CDR3 contains 14 residues.

The chain is built from TRBV7-2 and TRBJ2-7, with TRBD2 matching 7 bases. The J segment lost 6 bases and the V segment lost 8 bases, leaving 16 bases of the junction unmatched. The CDR3 consists of 15 residues. Germline V lookup: CDR1 SGHTA, CDR2 FQGNSA. The CDR3 DNA follows: TGTGCCAGCGCCGACCGGTGGGGGGGGGTGAGCGAGCAGTACTTC. The encoded protein is CASADRWGGVSEQYF. Filled out from reference TRBV7-2 and TRBJ2-7, the complete variable domain reads GAGVSQSPSNKVTEKGKDVELRCDPISGHTALYWYRQSLGQGLEFLIYFQGNSAPDKSGLPSDRFSAERTGGSVSTLTIQRTQQEDSAVYLCASADRWGGVSEQYFGPGTRLTVT.

V and J are TRBV7-2 and TRBJ2-7; 12 positions match TRBD2. In germline, CDR1 is SGHTA, CDR2 FQGNSA. The CDR3 spans 15 residues. J gave up 4 bases and V 1 base, and 2 bases lay outside the gene matches. CDR3 region: CASSLDGTSGYEQYF. The CDR3 DNA is TGTGCCAGCAGCTTAGACGGGACTAGCGGGTACGAGCAGTACTTC.

This chain joins TRBV29-1 and TRBJ1-2; D is perhaps TRBD1 (5 bases). The CDR3 loop spans 12 amino acids. The V and J ends lost 7 bases and 5 bases respectively, with 14 bases between them. CDR1 and CDR2 (germline): SQVTM, ANQGSEA. This CDR3 is CSGEGADYGYTF. DNA for the CDR3: TGCAGCGGAGAAGGGGCGGATTATGGCTACACCTTC. Combining the CDR3 with reference TRBV29-1 and TRBJ1-2 gives the whole variable domain SAVISQKPSRDICQRGTSLTIQCQVDSQVTMMFWYRQQPGQSLTLIATANQGSEATYESGFVIDKFPISRPNLTFSTLTVSNMSPEDSSIYLCSGEGADYGYTFGSGTRLTVV.

The chain joins TRBV2 to TRBJ2-3; 9 bases match TRBD1. V gave up 8 bases and J gave up 0 bases; unmatched junction bases: 6. The CDR3 is 15 residues long. Per the germline V gene, CDR1 is SNHLY and CDR2 is FYNNEI. The CDR3 sequence is CASSIGTGSTDTQYF. DNA of the CDR3: TGTGCCAGCTCTATCGGGACAGGGAGCACAGATACGCAGTATTTT.

This clone appeared a few times. V is TRBV30 and J is TRBJ2-1; 7 bases are a match to TRBD2. The CDR3 covers 15 residues. V was pared by 3 bases and J by 3 bases, with 8 bases of the junction left unmatched. CDR1 GTSNPN and CDR2 SVGIG come from the germline V gene (reference sequence). CDR3 region: CAWRRTGTNYNEQFF. As DNA, the CDR3 is TGTGCCTGGAGGAGAACCGGGACTAACTACAATGAGCAGTTCTTC.

This chain links TRBV7-9 with TRBJ1-1, with 8 bases fitting TRBD1. The CDR3 is made up of 12 amino acids. Germline lookup yields CDR1 SEHNR and CDR2 FQNEAQ (reference sequence). Trimming cost V 8 bases and J 6 bases; bases outside gene matches: 5. CDR3 region: CASQTGGSEAFF. CDR3 nucleotide sequence: TGTGCCAGCCAAACAGGGGGTTCTGAAGCTTTCTTT.

This sequence joins TRBV2 and TRBJ2-5, with 9 bases identical to TRBD1. The germline gives CDR1 SNHLY, CDR2 FYNNEI. J lost 5 bases, V lost 5 bases, and 9 bases had no gene match. The CDR3 covers 15 residues. CDR3 DNA: TGTGCCAGCAGTCTATTACAGGGGGCAGGGGAGACCCAGTACTTC. Amino acid sequence: CASSLLQGAGETQYF.

J is TRBJ2-2 and V is TRBV15, with D possibly matching TRBD1 (6 bases). The germline CDR1 and CDR2 sequences are LNHNV and YYDKDF (reference sequence). The CDR3 sequence is 13 residues long. Trimming took off 4 bases at V and 5 bases at J, with 8 bases between the two ends. CDR3 sequence (DNA): TGTGCCACCAGCAAACAGGGTACCGGGGAGCTGTTTTTT. Its protein is CATSKQGTGELFF.

The chain joins TRBV15 to TRBJ2-7; TRBD1 is a possible D gene (5 bases). The germline CDR1 and CDR2 sequences are LNHNV and YYDKDF (reference sequence). The CDR3 spans 15 residues. Trimming took off 0 bases at V and 0 bases at J, with 9 bases between the two ends. The CDR3 coding sequence is TGTGCCACCAGCAGAGAAATAACAGGCTCCTACGAGCAGTACTTC. Its translation is CATSREITGSYEQYF.

The chain carries TRBV12-3 or TRBV12-4 and TRBJ2-3; maybe TRBD1 (5 bases). The CDR3 spans 12 residues. Deletions cut 6 bases from V and 4 bases from J, with 8 bases between. The CDR3 region is CASSQGPDTQYF. CDR3 DNA: TGTGCCAGCAGCCAGGGCCCAGATACGCAGTATTTT.

The chain has TRBV5-1 and TRBJ2-7, with D possibly TRBD2 on 6 matching bases. CDR3 length: 14 residues. Germline CDR1 and CDR2: SGHRS and YFSETQ. The V and J ends lost 0 bases and 7 bases respectively, with 14 bases between them. The CDR3 protein is CASSLETRSLEQYF. CDR3 nucleotide sequence: TGCGCCAGCAGCTTGGAGACTAGAAGCTTAGAGCAGTACTTC. The full variable domain, rest sourced from reference TRBV5-1 and TRBJ2-7, is KAGVTQTPRYLIKTRGQQVTLSCSPISGHRSVSWYQQTPGQGLQFLFEYFSETQRNKGNFPGRFSGRQFSNSRSEMNVSTLELGDSALYLCASSLETRSLEQYFGPGTRLTVT.